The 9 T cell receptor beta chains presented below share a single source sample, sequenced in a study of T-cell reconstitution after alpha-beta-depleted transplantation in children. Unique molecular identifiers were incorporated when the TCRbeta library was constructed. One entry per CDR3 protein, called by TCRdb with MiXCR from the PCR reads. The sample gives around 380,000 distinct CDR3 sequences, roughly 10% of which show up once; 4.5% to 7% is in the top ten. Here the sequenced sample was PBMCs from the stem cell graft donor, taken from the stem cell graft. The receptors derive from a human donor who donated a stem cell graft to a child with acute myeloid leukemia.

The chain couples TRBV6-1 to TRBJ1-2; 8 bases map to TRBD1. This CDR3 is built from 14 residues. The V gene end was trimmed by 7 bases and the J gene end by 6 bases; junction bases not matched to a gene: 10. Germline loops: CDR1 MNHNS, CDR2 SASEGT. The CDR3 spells CASTGIGQGDGYTF. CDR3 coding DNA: TGTGCCAGCACCGGAATTGGACAGGGTGATGGCTACACCTTC.

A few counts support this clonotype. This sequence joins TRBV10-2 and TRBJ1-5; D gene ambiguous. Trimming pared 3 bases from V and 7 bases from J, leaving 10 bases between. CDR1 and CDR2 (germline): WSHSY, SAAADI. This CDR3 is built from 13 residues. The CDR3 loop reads CASSDRAGQPQHF. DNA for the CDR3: TGCGCCAGCAGTGACCGGGCGGGGCAGCCCCAGCATTTT.

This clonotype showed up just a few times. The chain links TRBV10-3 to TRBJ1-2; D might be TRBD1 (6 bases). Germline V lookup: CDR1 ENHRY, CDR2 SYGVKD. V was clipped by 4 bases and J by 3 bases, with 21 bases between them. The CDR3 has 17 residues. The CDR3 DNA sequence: TGTGCCATCAGTGGAGGGAGGGGGGGACGGATTGACTATGGCTACACCTTC. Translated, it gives CAISGGRGGRIDYGYTF.

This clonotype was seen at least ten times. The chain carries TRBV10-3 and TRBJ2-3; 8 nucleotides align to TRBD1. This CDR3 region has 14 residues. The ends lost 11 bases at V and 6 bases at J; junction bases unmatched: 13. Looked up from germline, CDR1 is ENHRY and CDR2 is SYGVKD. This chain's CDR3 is CASTTSQGADTQYF. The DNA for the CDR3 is TGTGCCTCCACAACCTCGCAGGGGGCGGATACGCAGTATTTT.

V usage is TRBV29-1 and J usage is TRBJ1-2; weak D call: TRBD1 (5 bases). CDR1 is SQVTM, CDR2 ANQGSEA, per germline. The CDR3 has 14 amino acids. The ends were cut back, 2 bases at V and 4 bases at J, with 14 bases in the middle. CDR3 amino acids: CSVESPGSPYGYTF. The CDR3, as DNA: TGCAGCGTTGAAAGCCCAGGGTCCCCCTATGGCTACACCTTC.

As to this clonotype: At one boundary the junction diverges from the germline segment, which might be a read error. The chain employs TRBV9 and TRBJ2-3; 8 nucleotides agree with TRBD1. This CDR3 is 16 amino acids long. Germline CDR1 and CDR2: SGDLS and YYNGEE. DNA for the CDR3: TGTGCCAGCAGCGTATCGACAGGGGCGAGAGGAGATACGCATTATTTT. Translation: CASSVSTGARGDTHYF.

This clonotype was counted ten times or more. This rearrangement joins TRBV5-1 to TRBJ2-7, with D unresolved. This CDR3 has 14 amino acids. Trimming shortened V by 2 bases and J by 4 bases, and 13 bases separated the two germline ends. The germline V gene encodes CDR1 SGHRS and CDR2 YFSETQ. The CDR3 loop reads CASSFGEDGYEQYF. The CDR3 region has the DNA TGCGCCAGCAGCTTCGGAGAAGACGGTTACGAGCAGTACTTC.

Written as DNA, the CDR3 is TGTGCCAGCTCACCTGGGACTAGCCTTTCCTACGAGCAGTACTTC. Protein: CASSPGTSLSYEQYF. The chain couples TRBV18 to TRBJ2-7; 9 nucleotides line up with TRBD2. Germline CDR1 reads KGHSH; CDR2 reads LQKENI. With 3 bases clipped from V and 1 base from J, the junction kept 4 bases outside the gene matches. The CDR3 runs to 15 residues. Combining the CDR3 with reference TRBV18 and TRBJ2-7 gives the whole variable domain NAGVMQNPRHLVRRRGQEARLRCSPMKGHSHVYWYRQLPEEGLKFMVYLQKENIIDESGMPKERFSAEFPKEGPSILRIQQVVRGDSAAYFCASSPGTSLSYEQYFGPGTRLTVT.

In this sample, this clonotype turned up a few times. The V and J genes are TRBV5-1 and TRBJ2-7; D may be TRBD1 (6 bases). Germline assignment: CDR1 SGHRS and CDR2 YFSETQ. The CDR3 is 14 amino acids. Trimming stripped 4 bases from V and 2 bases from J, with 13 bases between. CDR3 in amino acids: CASSTGHLTYEQYV. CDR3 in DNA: TGCGCCAGCAGCACGGGACACCTAACCTACGAGCAGTACGTC.